This T cell receptor (beta chain) was captured in a study of blood T cells in healthy people across ages. Study-wide results and caveats: Per-million-T-cell TCR beta diversity fell roughly linearly with age. Investigators treated diversity estimates from one million T cells as underestimates.

A J-beta primer mix and a sample-barcoded 5' primer were used in a second PCR of roughly 6 to 12 cycles. With 12 random nucleotides, a template-switch adaptor tagged each individual cDNA molecule. Via MiXCR, TCRdb re-called the 5' RACE reads, giving one row per CDR3 protein. In the table there are about 570,000 distinct CDR3 sequences, 27% of which are singletons. The CDR3 is 13 amino acids. Trimming stripped 3 bases from V and 4 bases from J, with 7 bases between. This clonotype has at least ten counts. Its specificity is unknown. The V gene is TRBV12-3 or TRBV12-4, the J gene TRBJ1-5; possible D gene TRBD1, 6 bases. The sample comprised blood. The sequence came from a woman in her 70s in good health. The CDR3 nucleotides are TGTGCCAGCAGTTTTAGGGGGAATCAGCCCCAGCATTTT. Protein: CASSFRGNQPQHF.